The 4 T cell receptor beta chains listed next were all sequenced from one sample in a study of shared clonotypes between healthy human individuals. Assay used: immunoSEQ multiplex PCR; TCRdb lists only in-frame clones, some missing. Here the sample spans a few hundred thousand clones, around three quarters being singletons. Sequences were obtained from PBMCs. All receptors derive from a woman aged 35 to 49 in good health. Some clones in this sample may be carry-over from other donors' samples.

The chain is built from TRBV7-3 and TRBJ1-1; no definite D call. V lost 4 bases and J 0 bases, leaving 6 bases between the germline ends. Germline CDR1 and CDR2: SGHTA and FQGTGA. The CDR3 consists of 13 residues. CDR3 nucleotides: TGTGCCAGCAGCTCCGGCCTGAACACTGAAGCTTTCTTT. Amino acids: CASSSGLNTEAFF.

The chain links TRBV5-4 to TRBJ2-7; weak D call: TRBD1 (5 bases). CDR3 length: 14 amino acids. Germline CDR1 is SGHNT and CDR2 is YYREEE (reference sequence). Trimming shortened V by 3 bases and J by 2 bases, and 12 bases separated the two germline ends. As DNA, the CDR3 is TGTGCCAGCAGCTCACCGACAGCCCCCTACGAGCAGTACTTC. Its translation: CASSSPTAPYEQYF.

This chain uses TRBV19 with TRBJ1-3; D ambiguous. The length of the CDR3 is 15 residues. Trimming left V 3 bases short and J 0 bases short, with 9 bases between. Germline V gives CDR1 LNHDA, CDR2 SQIVND (reference sequence). As DNA, the CDR3 is TGTGCCAGTAGTATCCGACGGATCTCTGGAAACACCATATATTTT. It translates to CASSIRRISGNTIYF.

The chain employs TRBV29-1 and TRBJ2-2, with a possible D match to TRBD1 (5 bases). Per the germline V gene, CDR1 is SQVTM and CDR2 is ANQGSEA. The CDR3 has 13 residues. Trimming cost V 5 bases and J 4 bases, with 11 bases left between them. The CDR3 nucleotides are TGCAGCGTTCAACAGGCGATCACCGGGGAGCTGTTTTTT. Amino acids: CSVQQAITGELFF.